This TCR beta chain was obtained from a study of blood T cells in healthy people across ages. General observations from the study: Among long-lived donors, naive CD4+ cells were more numerous and diversity higher than in aged donors.

Germline V gives CDR1 MNHNS, CDR2 SASEGT. This CDR3 spans 15 amino acids. V was shortened by 4 bases and J by 4 bases, with 14 bases between the two germline ends. This clonotype was seen ten or more times. The antigen remains unidentified. A second about 6 to 12 cycle PCR used barcoded and J-beta primers. TCRdb re-called the 5' RACE reads with MiXCR, one entry per CDR3 protein. The table lists approximately 810,000 distinct CDR3 sequences, under 35% of them singletons, with about 18% in the top ten. The sample, about 9.2 milliliters of peripheral blood, was drawn from each donor. Each sample gave at least 6.5 million isolated PBMCs.

The chain combines TRBV6-1 with TRBJ2-1; D not certain. The clonotype was recovered from a woman aged 80 or over in good health. The sample consisted of blood. The DNA for the CDR3 is TGTGCCAGCAGTGTAGATAGCCCCCCGTACAATGAGCAGTTCTTC. The encoded protein is CASSVDSPPYNEQFF.